The 31 T cell receptor beta chains below all came from one sample that was sequenced in a study of T cell responses to AZD1222 COVID-19 vaccine. Only in-frame clones appear in the TCRdb table, and some are missing; sequencing was by immunoSEQ multiplex PCR. The data hold 60,000 to 75,000 clones, with 70% to 85% observed a single time. Sequencing used peripheral blood, obtained on day 0 of AZD1222 vaccination. The receptors originated from an adult in good health.

The genes are TRBV3-1 (or the pseudogene TRBV3-2) and TRBJ1-1; D possibly corresponds to TRBD1 (5 bases). Germline CDR1 is LGHDT and CDR2 is YNNKEL (reference sequence). The CDR3 consists of 16 residues. The V gene lost 4 bases and the J gene lost 8 bases, with 23 bases spanning the gap. Here the CDR3 reads CASSLYAGQNQVEAFF. The CDR3 DNA reads TGTGCCAGCAGCCTCTACGCGGGGCAAAATCAAGTAGAAGCTTTCTTT.

This chain connects TRBV7-9 to TRBJ1-3; D is perhaps TRBD1 (6 bases). Trimming cost V 1 base and J 5 bases, with 15 bases left between them. The CDR3 runs 16 residues. CDR1 is SEHNR, CDR2 FQNEAQ, per germline (reference sequence). The DNA for the CDR3 is TGTGCCAGCAGCTTAGAACAGGGATTAAAGAGAAACACCATATATTTT. Its translation is CASSLEQGLKRNTIYF.

The chain employs TRBV6-5 and TRBJ2-2, with D tentatively TRBD2 (5 bases). CDR1 MNHEY and CDR2 SVGAGI come from the germline V gene. V was pared by 7 bases and J by 5 bases, with 11 bases between. The CDR3 contains 13 residues. The CDR3 reads CASIETGTGELFF. CDR3 nucleotides: TGTGCCAGCATCGAAACGGGGACCGGGGAGCTGTTTTTT.

The genes are TRBV28 and TRBJ1-1; 8 bases align to TRBD1. Germline CDR1 and CDR2: MDHEN and SYDVKM. V was clipped by 6 bases and J by 5 bases; unmatched bases: 5. The length of the CDR3 is 13 residues. In nucleotides, the CDR3 is TGTGCCAGCAGGACAGGGGTTTGGACTGAAGCTTTCTTT. Translated: CASRTGVWTEAFF.

Note on this clone: One junction end disagrees with the germline gene, perhaps due to a read error. V gene TRBV12-3 or TRBV12-4 combines with J gene TRBJ1-4; D uncertain. This CDR3 is 12 amino acids long. CDR3 sequence reads: CASSLGANQRIF. The CDR3 DNA reads as TGTGCCAGCAGTTTAGGGGCGAATCAACGGATTTTT.

V usage is TRBV20-1 and J usage is TRBJ2-5, with D possibly called TRBD1 or TRBD2 (8 bases each). Trimming took off 3 bases at V and 5 bases at J, with 19 bases between the two ends. This CDR3 contains 15 residues. CDR1 and CDR2 (germline): DFQATT, SNEGSKA (reference sequence). DNA for the CDR3: TGCAGTGCTAGTCCCGGGGGGGGGACAGGTGAGACCCAGTACTTC. Amino acid sequence: CSASPGGGTGETQYF.

The genes are TRBV6-5 and TRBJ1-1, with D possibly matching TRBD1 (5 bases). CDR3 length equals 15 residues. V was shortened by 6 bases and J by 2 bases, with 16 bases between the two germline ends. The germline V gene has CDR1 MNHEY and CDR2 SVGAGI. CDR3 residues: CASSPSGHLNTEAFF. CDR3 DNA: TGTGCCAGCAGCCCCTCTGGACACCTTAACACTGAAGCTTTCTTT.

The sample holds a few counts of this clone. The V gene is TRBV4-3, the J gene TRBJ1-3, with TRBD1 identical over 9 bases. The CDR3 has 17 residues. V was pared by 4 bases and J by 0 bases, with 7 bases of the junction left unmatched. Germline lookup yields CDR1 LGHNA and CDR2 YSLEER. CDR3 region: CASSRGTGRGSGNTIYF. The CDR3 nucleotides read TGCGCCAGCAGCCGAGGGACAGGGAGAGGCTCTGGAAACACCATATATTTT.

This clone was seen once. The V call is TRBV7-2, the J call TRBJ2-5, with D uncertain. CDR1 is SGHTA, CDR2 FQGNSA, per germline. Trimming stripped 5 bases from V and 5 bases from J, with 18 bases between. CDR3 length equals 15 residues. The DNA of the CDR3 is TGTGCCAGCAGCGGCCGGGCCCTTAGTGGGGAGACCCAGTACTTC. This codes for CASSGRALSGETQYF.

This sequence joins TRBV5-1 and TRBJ2-5; D is perhaps TRBD1 or TRBD2 (5 bases each). The length of the CDR3 is 17 residues. Germline lookup yields CDR1 SGHRS and CDR2 YFSETQ. Deletions cut 1 base from V and 8 bases from J, with 24 bases between. The CDR3 loop is CASSLSSGTVGSGTQYF. DNA of the CDR3: TGCGCCAGCAGCTTGTCTTCCGGGACGGTGGGATCGGGAACCCAGTACTTC.

The chain carries TRBV6-5 and TRBJ1-3; no reliable D call. The CDR3 extends over 16 amino acids. Germline values: CDR1 MNHEY, CDR2 SVGAGI. V lost 0 bases, J lost 0 bases, and 9 bases lay in between. In DNA, the CDR3 is TGTGCCAGCAGTTACTCGTTTTTCGACTCTGGAAACACCATATATTTT. It encodes CASSYSFFDSGNTIYF.

This clone was counted only a few times. This chain joins TRBV6-5 and TRBJ2-6, with D perhaps matching TRBD1 or TRBD2 (5 bases each). The CDR3 has 15 residues. V lost 7 bases and J lost 4, with 14 bases in between. Germline assignment: CDR1 MNHEY and CDR2 SVGAGI. The DNA for the CDR3 is TGTGCCAGCACTGGGGGAGAGGCCGGGGCCAACGTCCTGACTTTC. Translation: CASTGGEAGANVLTF.

V gene TRBV11-3 combines with J gene TRBJ1-2; no definite D call. V was pared by 3 bases and J by 4 bases, with 15 bases between. CDR3 length: 15 amino acids. Per germline, CDR1 SGHNT and CDR2 YENEEA. The CDR3 spells CASSFGGWASYGYTF. CDR3 coding DNA: TGTGCCAGCAGCTTCGGTGGCTGGGCAAGCTATGGCTACACCTTC.

The sample holds a few counts of this clone. CDR3 loop: CASSPGGGSVGDTQYF. DNA of the CDR3: TGTGCCAGTAGCCCCGGGGGCGGGAGTGTTGGAGATACGCAGTATTTT. V usage is TRBV19 and J usage is TRBJ2-3; a possible D gene is TRBD2 (7 bases). This CDR3 spans 16 amino acids. Trimming cost V 6 bases and J 5 bases, with 21 bases left between them. Per germline, CDR1 LNHDA and CDR2 SQIVND (reference sequence). Supplemented by reference TRBV19 and TRBJ2-3, the full variable domain reads DGGITQSPKYLFRKEGQNVTLSCEQNLNHDAMYWYRQDPGQGLRLIYYSQIVNDFQKGDIAEGYSVSREKKESFPLTVTSAQKNPTAFYLCASSPGGGSVGDTQYFGPGTRLTVL.

This chain uses TRBV5-1 with TRBJ2-3; 12 bases are a match to TRBD2. After removal of 4 bases from V and 4 bases from J, the junction contained 4 bases not matched to a gene. Germline values: CDR1 SGHRS, CDR2 YFSETQ. This CDR3 has 15 residues. CDR3 sequence (DNA): TGCGCCAGCAGCCGGACTAGCGGGATGGCAGATACGCAGTATTTT. Encoded protein: CASSRTSGMADTQYF.

The rearrangement joins TRBV9 to TRBJ1-1; D remains unclear. Germline V gene sequence: CDR1 SGDLS, CDR2 YYNGEE. This CDR3 has 15 residues. V was cut by 0 bases and J by 1 base, with 10 bases left in between. The DNA of the CDR3 is TGTGCCAGCAGCGTAGGGGGAGCCCCGAACACTGAAGCTTTCTTT. Amino acid sequence: CASSVGGAPNTEAFF.

J is TRBJ1-2 and V is TRBV29-1; D is possibly TRBD1 (5 bases). Germline lookup yields CDR1 SQVTM and CDR2 ANQGSEA. The CDR3 covers 13 residues. V was clipped by 3 bases and J by 8 bases, with 16 bases between them. The CDR3 DNA reads as TGCAGCGTTGAGGGTCCAGGGTCGGGCGGCTACACCTTC. Protein sequence: CSVEGPGSGGYTF.

V is TRBV5-4 and J is TRBJ2-7; 9 nucleotides line up with TRBD2. CDR3 length equals 16 residues. The germline V gene has CDR1 SGHNT and CDR2 YYREEE (reference sequence). V trimming: 2 bases; J trimming: 5 bases; junction bases outside the gene matches: 11. CDR3 sequence: CASSFSSGTRANEQYF. CDR3 nucleotide sequence: TGTGCCAGCAGCTTCTCTAGCGGGACCAGAGCGAACGAGCAGTACTTC.

V and J are TRBV10-3 and TRBJ1-2; 10 nucleotides line up with TRBD1. The CDR3 covers 15 residues. J was trimmed by 6 bases and V by 5 bases; bases with no gene match: 9. Germline CDR1 ENHRY, CDR2 SYGVKD. The CDR3 nucleotides read TGTGCCATCAGTCTACGGGACAGGGGAGTTGATGGCTACACCTTC. Its protein is CAISLRDRGVDGYTF.

The chain combines TRBV29-1 with TRBJ2-2; TRBD1 matches at 7 bases. V shed 5 bases and J 2 bases; nucleotides not matched to a gene: 8. The germline CDR1 and CDR2 sequences are SQVTM and ANQGSEA. There are 15 residues in the CDR3. The CDR3 reads CSVRTGTANTGELFF. The CDR3 DNA sequence: TGCAGCGTTCGGACCGGGACAGCAAACACCGGGGAGCTGTTTTTT.

The chain uses TRBV5-4 and TRBJ2-7, with TRBD2 matching 7 bases. V lost 5 bases to trimming and J lost 0 bases; unmatched junction nucleotides: 2. The CDR3 length is 13 residues. CDR1 SGHNT and CDR2 YYREEE come from the germline V gene (reference sequence). CDR3 loop: CASSRDYSYEQYF. The DNA for the CDR3 is TGTGCCAGCAGTAGGGACTACTCCTACGAGCAGTACTTC.

The gene calls are TRBV10-3 and TRBJ1-2, with 8 positions matching TRBD1. CDR3 length: 14 amino acids. V lost 11 bases, J lost 1 base, and 9 bases stayed unmatched. Looked up from germline, CDR1 is ENHRY and CDR2 is SYGVKD. The CDR3 spells CASNGGQGNYGYTF. The CDR3 DNA sequence: TGTGCCTCCAACGGAGGACAGGGTAACTATGGCTACACCTTC.

This chain connects TRBV7-8 to TRBJ2-3; D is uncertain. The CDR3 extends over 14 amino acids. The V gene lost 6 bases and the J gene lost 12 bases, with 22 bases spanning the gap. Germline assignment: CDR1 SGHVS and CDR2 FQNEAQ. The CDR3 DNA follows: TGTGCCAGCAGTTCGCCTCTGTGGTCGGCGGCTCAGTATTTT. Amino acid sequence: CASSSPLWSAAQYF.

J is TRBJ2-2 and V is TRBV11-3; D not certain. Trimming removed 5 bases from V and 5 bases from J, with 21 bases in between. Germline CDR1 reads SGHNT; CDR2 reads YENEEA. This CDR3 region has 17 residues. The DNA of the CDR3 is TGTGCCAGCAGCGGCGGTAGAGGAAGGCCTTGGACCGGGGAGCTGTTTTTT. It codes for CASSGGRGRPWTGELFF.

The chain couples TRBV5-4 to TRBJ1-4; 9 positions agree with TRBD1. The CDR3 runs to 13 residues. Looked up from germline, CDR1 is SGHNT and CDR2 is YYREEE (reference sequence). V was pared by 4 bases and J by 12 bases, with 7 bases of the junction left unmatched. The DNA of the CDR3 is TGTGCCAGCAGCGCGGGACAGGGCGTGGAACTGTTTTTT. Protein: CASSAGQGVELFF.

The chain joins TRBV27 to TRBJ1-1; D may be TRBD1 (6 bases). The V and J ends lost 6 bases and 5 bases respectively, with 13 bases between them. Germline V gene data show CDR1 as MNHEY and CDR2 as SMNVEV (reference sequence). This CDR3 comprises 13 residues. CDR3 protein: CASRRRGGTEAFF. For the CDR3, the DNA is TGTGCCAGCAGGCGACGAGGGGGGACTGAAGCTTTCTTT.

The V call is TRBV24-1, the J call TRBJ2-1; no definite D call. Germline V gene sequence: CDR1 KGHDR, CDR2 SFDVKD. The germline V and J ends were trimmed by 2 bases and 11 bases, with 9 bases remaining between them. The CDR3 runs to 12 residues. As DNA, the CDR3 is TGTGCCACCAGTGATTACGATATGAAGCAGTTCTTC. This encodes CATSDYDMKQFF.

V and J are TRBV6-5 and TRBJ2-5, with D possibly being TRBD2 (5 bases). The V end lost 4 bases, the J end lost 5 bases, and 11 bases lay between the germline ends. There are 13 residues in the CDR3. CDR1 is MNHEY, CDR2 SVGAGI, per germline. The CDR3 here is CASSSPGEETQYF. In DNA form, the CDR3 reads TGTGCCAGCAGTTCGCCCGGGGAGGAGACCCAGTACTTC.

The V gene is TRBV7-9, the J gene TRBJ1-1; D may be TRBD1 (5 bases). Trimming stripped 5 bases from V and 4 bases from J, with 14 bases between. The CDR3 covers 14 residues. The germline gives CDR1 SEHNR, CDR2 FQNEAQ (reference sequence). The CDR3 spells CASSPAVGGTEAFF. In DNA, the CDR3 is TGTGCCAGCAGCCCGGCGGTGGGGGGCACTGAAGCTTTCTTT.

This rearrangement joins TRBV18 to TRBJ2-1; D uncertain. Germline CDR1 and CDR2: KGHSH and LQKENI. The CDR3 spans 13 residues. Trimming stripped 3 bases from V and 1 base from J, with 4 bases between. This CDR3 is CASSPPSYNEQFF. The CDR3 nucleotides read TGTGCCAGCTCACCGCCTTCCTACAATGAGCAGTTCTTC.

The genes are TRBV28 and TRBJ1-1, with 9 nucleotides matching TRBD1. CDR1 is MDHEN, CDR2 SYDVKM, per germline. The length of the CDR3 is 15 residues. Trimming removed 7 bases from V and 1 base from J; junction bases left unmatched: 7. This CDR3 reads CASTHWTGANTEAFF. The CDR3 DNA is TGTGCCAGCACCCACTGGACAGGGGCGAACACTGAAGCTTTCTTT.